This T cell receptor beta chain was recorded in a study of cytomegalovirus exposure and HLA in healthy donors. Study results and caveats: The classifier was said to identify cytomegalovirus status with high specificity and sensitivity. The majority of TCR sequences were rare, yet some public TCRs appeared in many donors. TCR clusters originating in the first cohort tended to co-occur in the 120 validation repertoires, according to a later analysis. Some TCR beta chains (164 of them) were listed as cytomegalovirus-associated.

About this clone: What it recognizes is unknown.

V lost 4 bases to trimming and J lost 4 bases; unmatched junction nucleotides: 7. From germline, CDR1 is MDHEN and CDR2 SYDVKM. The CDR3 sequence is 15 residues long. This table comes from immunoSEQ multiplex PCR, and its TCRdb copy is limited to in-frame clones, with some not included. The table records approximately 100,000 clones, around nine tenths of them present only once. The source material was PBMCs. The rearrangement joins TRBV28 to TRBJ2-7; 10 bases match TRBD2. The TCR sequence derives from a woman between 18 and 30 years old in good health and CMV-seronegative. This CDR3 reads CASSSLTSGDYEQYF. The DNA for the CDR3 is TGTGCCAGCAGTTCCCTCACTAGCGGGGATTACGAGCAGTACTTC.